This TCR beta chain stems from a study of Ad26.COV2.S vaccination and SARS-CoV-2 variants. TCRdb's copy holds only in-frame clones and misses some; the assay was immunoSEQ multiplex PCR. The table includes about 350,000 clones, 85% to 90% detected once. This clone was seen a handful of times. The CDR3 is 15 amino acids. Germline values: CDR1 MNHEY, CDR2 SVGAGI. V was pared by 2 bases and J by 4 bases, with 15 bases between. This sample's treatment: over 15 received Ad26.COV2.S at low or high dose, single or two shots; five or six received placebo; per-sample allocation not given. Vaccine and placebo recipients were sampled on day 63 after the first injection.

V usage is TRBV6-5 and J usage is TRBJ2-7; TRBD2 might be the D (6 bases). The source of this sequence is a person aged 18-60 years who received the Ad26.COV2.S COVID-19 vaccine or a placebo. The sample here was peripheral blood, taken in a trial of Ad26.COV2.S vaccine versus placebo. The CDR3 here is CASSYAPGALYEQYF. The CDR3 DNA follows: TGTGCCAGCAGTTACGCTCCGGGAGCCCTTTACGAGCAGTACTTC.